This paragraph reports one T cell receptor beta chain. Its antigen is currently unknown. The sample originates from a study of T cells after yellow fever vaccination. The overall study: Where fractions had low cell numbers, libraries were prepared from them with the SMART-Seq v4 Ultra Low Input RNA kit. Study observations and caveats: Post-booster reappearance was seen for most primary-vaccination clones (around 96% CD4, roughly 88% CD8). A faster peak, day 5 versus 15, was reached by the weaker secondary response.

This CDR3 region has 15 residues. Trimming shortened V by 0 bases and J by 2 bases, and 11 bases separated the two germline ends. Germline lookup yields CDR1 DFQATT and CDR2 SNEGSKA (reference sequence). For TCR, cDNA came from 5'RACE template switching, which added a universal primer site and UMIs. Via MiXCR, TCRdb re-called the 5' RACE reads, giving one row per CDR3 protein. The data show 400,000 to 450,000 distinct CDR3 sequences, roughly a sixth seen once. The sequenced sample was PBMCs, obtained before the yellow fever booster vaccination. The sequence derives from a man aged 18 to 30 who received the YFV17D yellow fever vaccine. The V call is TRBV20-1, the J call TRBJ1-3; TRBD1 might be the D (5 bases). CDR3 nucleotides: TGCAGTGCTAGAGATCAGGGATCCGCTGGAAACACCATATATTTT. It yields the protein CSARDQGSAGNTIYF.